What follows describes a single T cell receptor (beta chain). The data stem from a study of CD8+CD57+ T cells in acquired aplastic anemia. Investigators profiled TCR beta VDJ and CDR3 from genomic DNA template. One entry per CDR3 protein, called by TCRdb with MiXCR from the reads. The data contain tens of thousands of distinct CDR3 sequences, under 80% of them singletons. This CDR3 has 14 residues. Germline V gives CDR1 SGDLS, CDR2 YYNGEE. The V gene lost 3 bases and the J gene lost 0 bases, with 9 bases spanning the gap. Sequencing was done on a sample of sorted CD4+, CD8+, or CD8+CD57+ T cells (not recorded which) from PBMCs. The clonotype was recovered from a human donor in good health, serving as a control. This chain joins TRBV9 and TRBJ1-1; D might be TRBD1 (6 bases). The CDR3 nucleotides are TGTGCCAGCAGCGCCGGGGACATGAACACTGAAGCTTTCTTT. Translating gives CASSAGDMNTEAFF.